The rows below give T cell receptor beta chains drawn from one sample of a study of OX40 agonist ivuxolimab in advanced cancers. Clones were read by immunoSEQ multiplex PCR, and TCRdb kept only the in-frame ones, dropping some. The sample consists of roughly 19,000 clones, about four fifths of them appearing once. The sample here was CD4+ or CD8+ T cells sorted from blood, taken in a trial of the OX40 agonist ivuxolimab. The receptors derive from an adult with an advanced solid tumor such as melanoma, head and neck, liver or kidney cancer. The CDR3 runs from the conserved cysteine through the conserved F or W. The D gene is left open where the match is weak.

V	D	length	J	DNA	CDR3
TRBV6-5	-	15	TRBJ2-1	TGTGCCAGCAGTTACAGCAACAGCCCATACAATGAGCAGTTCTTC	CASSYSNSPYNEQFF
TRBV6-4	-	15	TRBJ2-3	TGTGCCAGCAGTGACTCGAGGGGGGCCACAGATACGCAGTATTTT	CASSDSRGATDTQYF
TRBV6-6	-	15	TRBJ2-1	TGTGCCAGCAGTCGGCCTATCGGACCCTACAATGAGCAGTTCTTC	CASSRPIGPYNEQFF
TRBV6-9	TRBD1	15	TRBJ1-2	TGTGCCAGCAGCCCTTCGACAGGGGTCCCATCAGGCTACACCTTC	CASSPSTGVPSGYTF
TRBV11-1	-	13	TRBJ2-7	TGTGCCAGCAGCGATCCGCGCTCCTACGAGCAGTACTTC	CASSDPRSYEQYF
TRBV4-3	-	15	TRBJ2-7	TGCGCCAGCAGCCAAGAATGGCGGGGTGCTTACGAGCAGTACTTC	CASSQEWRGAYEQYF
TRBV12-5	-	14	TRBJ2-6	TGTGCTAGTGGTCCCCCCTCTGGGGCCAACGTCCTGACTTTC	CASGPPSGANVLTF
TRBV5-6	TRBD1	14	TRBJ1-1	TGTGCCAGCAGGGTACAGGGGATGAACACTGAAGCTTTCTTT	CASRVQGMNTEAFF
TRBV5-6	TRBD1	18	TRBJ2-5	TGTGCCAGCAGCACAGGGGACAGAAGGGACCCTTACCAAGAGACCCAGTACTTC	CASSTGDRRDPYQETQYF
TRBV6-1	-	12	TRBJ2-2	TGTGCCAGCAGTGAGCAGTCCGGGGAGCTGTTTTTT	CASSEQSGELFF
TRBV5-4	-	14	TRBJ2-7	TGTGCCAGCAGCTTGTACGGGGGCCCCTACGAGCAGTACTTC	CASSLYGGPYEQYF
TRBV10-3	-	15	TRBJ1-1	TGTGCCATCAGTGAGATGGTGGGTACAAGTACTGAAGCTTTCTTT	CAISEMVGTSTEAFF
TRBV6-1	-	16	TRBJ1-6	TGTGCCAGCAGTGGGGAGGACTTGTTCGTAAATTCACCCCTCCACTTT	CASSGEDLFVNSPLHF
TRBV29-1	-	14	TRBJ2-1	TGCAGCGCGGAGGGAGTTGGCTCCTACAATGAGCAGTTCTTC	CSAEGVGSYNEQFF
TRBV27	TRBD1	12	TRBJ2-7	TGTGCCACCCAGGACAGGTGGGACGAGCAGTACTTC	CATQDRWDEQYF
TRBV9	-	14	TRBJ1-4	TGTGCCAGCAGCGTTTCGGACGGGAATGAAAAACTGTTTTTT	CASSVSDGNEKLFF
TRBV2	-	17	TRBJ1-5	TGTGCCAGCAGTGTGGAGGAAGGACGCCTAGCTCCCCAGCCCCAGCATTTT	CASSVEEGRLAPQPQHF